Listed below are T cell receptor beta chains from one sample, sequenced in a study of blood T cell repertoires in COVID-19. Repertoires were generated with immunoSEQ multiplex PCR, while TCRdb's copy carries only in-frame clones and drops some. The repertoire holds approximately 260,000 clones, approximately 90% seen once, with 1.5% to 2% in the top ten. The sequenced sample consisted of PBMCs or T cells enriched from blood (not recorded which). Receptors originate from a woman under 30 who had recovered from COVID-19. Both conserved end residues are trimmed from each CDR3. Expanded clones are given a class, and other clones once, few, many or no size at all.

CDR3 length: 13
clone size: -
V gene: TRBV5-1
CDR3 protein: ASSLELASSYEQY

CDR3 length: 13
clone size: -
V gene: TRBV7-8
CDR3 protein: ASSLGLAAYNEQF

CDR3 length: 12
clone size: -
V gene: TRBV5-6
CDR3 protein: ASSSEGAGRGYT

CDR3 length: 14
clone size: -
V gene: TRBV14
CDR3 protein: ASSQFAGQGTDTQY

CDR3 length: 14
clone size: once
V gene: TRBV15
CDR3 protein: ATSRDPVPGTQPQH

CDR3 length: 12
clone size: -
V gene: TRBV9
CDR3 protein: ASSITGAQETQY

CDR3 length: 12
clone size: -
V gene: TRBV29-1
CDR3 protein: SVELAGEGYEQY

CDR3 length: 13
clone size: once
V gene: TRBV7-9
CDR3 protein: ASSPKGGHGYEQY

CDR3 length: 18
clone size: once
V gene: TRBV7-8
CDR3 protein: ASSLPSGLAGAPPLNEQF

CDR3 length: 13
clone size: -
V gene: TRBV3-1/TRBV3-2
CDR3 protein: ASISLAGGIHEQF

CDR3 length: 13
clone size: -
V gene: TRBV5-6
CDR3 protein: ASSLPGVGNYGYT

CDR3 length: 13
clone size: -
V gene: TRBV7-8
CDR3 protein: ASSEQGTQGETQY

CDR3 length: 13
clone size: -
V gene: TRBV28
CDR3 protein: ASSWGGLNNSPLH

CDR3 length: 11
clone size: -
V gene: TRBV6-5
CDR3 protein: ASSLQGRETQY

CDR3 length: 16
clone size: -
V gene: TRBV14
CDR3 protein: ASSPGLAGGDIQETQY

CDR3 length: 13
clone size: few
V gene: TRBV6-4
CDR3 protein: ASSVASGTYNEQF

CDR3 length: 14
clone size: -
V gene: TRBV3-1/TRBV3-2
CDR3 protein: ASSQELVAAKETQY

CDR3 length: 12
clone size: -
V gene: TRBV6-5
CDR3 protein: ATTDSGGPYEQY

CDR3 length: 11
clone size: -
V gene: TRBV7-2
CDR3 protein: ASSPYGRDTQY

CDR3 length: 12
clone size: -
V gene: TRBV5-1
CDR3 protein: ASSFRGRGYGYT

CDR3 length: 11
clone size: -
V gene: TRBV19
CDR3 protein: ASSISRNTEAF

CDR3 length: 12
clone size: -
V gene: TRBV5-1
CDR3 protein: ASSPGQGNQPQH